The following is a T cell receptor beta chain sequence with its context. Its antigen is not identified. TCRdb derives one entry per CDR3 protein from the 5' RACE reads, leaving out DNA. Its table lists approximately 160,000 distinct CDR3 sequences. The data derive from a study of monozygotic twins with inflammatory bowel disease. Study-level points and caveats: It was in IBD patients that TCRbeta diversity (inverse Simpson) was lower than in healthy co-twins.

The CDR3 is made up of 15 amino acids. Germline V gene data show CDR1 as LNHNV and CDR2 as YYDKDF (reference sequence). This sequence originates from a human donor with ulcerative colitis or Crohn's disease, or a healthy co-twin of an affected twin (not recorded which). Specimen: blood. The J gene is TRBJ2-7, the V gene TRBV15. The CDR3 protein is CATSREWAGQYEQYF.